This T cell receptor beta chain stems from a study of cytomegalovirus exposure and HLA in healthy donors. Measured with immunoSEQ multiplex PCR; TCRdb has only the in-frame clones, and not every one. The table records more than 95,000 clones, roughly nine tenths of them present only once. The CDR3 has 12 amino acids. The junction had 2 bases not matched to a gene; V was cut back by 5 bases and J by 6 bases. Germline assignment: CDR1 MNHEY and CDR2 SMNVEV (reference sequence). The donors were members of the approximately 120-subject validation cohort (separate from the approximately 730-subject first cohort). Whole-study results and caveats: Many donors carried some public TCRs, although rarity characterized most TCR sequences. TCR beta chains numbering some 150 were designated cytomegalovirus-associated. With high specificity and sensitivity, the classifier reportedly diagnosed cytomegalovirus status.

This clone has a count of ten or more. Its antigen is still unknown. The sequenced sample consisted of PBMCs. The chain recombines TRBV27 with TRBJ1-2; 8 bases are a match to TRBD1. The sequence came from a woman under 30 in good health and CMV-seropositive. In DNA, the CDR3 is TGTGCCAGCAGTCGGACAGGGAATGGCTACACCTTC. It codes for CASSRTGNGYTF.